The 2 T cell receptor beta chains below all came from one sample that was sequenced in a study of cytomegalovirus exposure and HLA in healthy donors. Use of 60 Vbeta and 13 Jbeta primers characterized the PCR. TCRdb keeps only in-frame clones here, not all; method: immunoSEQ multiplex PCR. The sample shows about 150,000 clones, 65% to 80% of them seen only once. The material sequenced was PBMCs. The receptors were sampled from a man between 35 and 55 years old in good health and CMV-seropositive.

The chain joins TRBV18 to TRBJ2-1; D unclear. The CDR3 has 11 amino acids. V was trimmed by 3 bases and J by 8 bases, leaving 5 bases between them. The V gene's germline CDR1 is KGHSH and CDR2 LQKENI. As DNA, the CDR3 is TGTGCCAGCTCACCGAACTATGAGCAGTTCTTC. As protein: CASSPNYEQFF. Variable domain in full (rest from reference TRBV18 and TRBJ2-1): NAGVMQNPRHLVRRRGQEARLRCSPMKGHSHVYWYRQLPEEGLKFMVYLQKENIIDESGMPKERFSAEFPKEGPSILRIQQVVRGDSAAYFCASSPNYEQFFGPGTRLTVL.

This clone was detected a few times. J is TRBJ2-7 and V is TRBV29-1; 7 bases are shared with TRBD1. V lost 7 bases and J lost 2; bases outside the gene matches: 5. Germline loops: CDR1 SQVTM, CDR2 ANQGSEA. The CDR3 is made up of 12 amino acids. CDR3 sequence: CSARTGPYEQYF. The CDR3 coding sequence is TGCAGCGCTCGGACAGGTCCCTACGAGCAGTACTTC.